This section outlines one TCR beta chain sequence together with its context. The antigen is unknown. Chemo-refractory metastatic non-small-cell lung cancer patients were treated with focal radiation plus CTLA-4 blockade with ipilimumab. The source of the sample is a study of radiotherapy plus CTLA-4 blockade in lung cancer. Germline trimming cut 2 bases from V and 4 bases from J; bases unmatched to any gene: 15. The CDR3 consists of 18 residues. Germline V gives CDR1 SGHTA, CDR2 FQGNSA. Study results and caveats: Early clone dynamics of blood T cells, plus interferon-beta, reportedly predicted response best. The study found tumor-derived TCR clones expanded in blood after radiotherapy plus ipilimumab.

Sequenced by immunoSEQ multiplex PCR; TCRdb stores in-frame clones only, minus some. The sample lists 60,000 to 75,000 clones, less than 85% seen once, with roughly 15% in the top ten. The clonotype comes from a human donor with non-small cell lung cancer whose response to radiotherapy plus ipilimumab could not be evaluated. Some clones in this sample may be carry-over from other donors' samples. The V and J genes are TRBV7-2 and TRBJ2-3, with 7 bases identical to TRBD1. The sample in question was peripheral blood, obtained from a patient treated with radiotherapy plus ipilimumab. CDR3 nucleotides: TGTGCCAGCAGCTTAAAACCCCATTCGACAGGGCCGGCAGATACGCAGTATTTT. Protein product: CASSLKPHSTGPADTQYF.